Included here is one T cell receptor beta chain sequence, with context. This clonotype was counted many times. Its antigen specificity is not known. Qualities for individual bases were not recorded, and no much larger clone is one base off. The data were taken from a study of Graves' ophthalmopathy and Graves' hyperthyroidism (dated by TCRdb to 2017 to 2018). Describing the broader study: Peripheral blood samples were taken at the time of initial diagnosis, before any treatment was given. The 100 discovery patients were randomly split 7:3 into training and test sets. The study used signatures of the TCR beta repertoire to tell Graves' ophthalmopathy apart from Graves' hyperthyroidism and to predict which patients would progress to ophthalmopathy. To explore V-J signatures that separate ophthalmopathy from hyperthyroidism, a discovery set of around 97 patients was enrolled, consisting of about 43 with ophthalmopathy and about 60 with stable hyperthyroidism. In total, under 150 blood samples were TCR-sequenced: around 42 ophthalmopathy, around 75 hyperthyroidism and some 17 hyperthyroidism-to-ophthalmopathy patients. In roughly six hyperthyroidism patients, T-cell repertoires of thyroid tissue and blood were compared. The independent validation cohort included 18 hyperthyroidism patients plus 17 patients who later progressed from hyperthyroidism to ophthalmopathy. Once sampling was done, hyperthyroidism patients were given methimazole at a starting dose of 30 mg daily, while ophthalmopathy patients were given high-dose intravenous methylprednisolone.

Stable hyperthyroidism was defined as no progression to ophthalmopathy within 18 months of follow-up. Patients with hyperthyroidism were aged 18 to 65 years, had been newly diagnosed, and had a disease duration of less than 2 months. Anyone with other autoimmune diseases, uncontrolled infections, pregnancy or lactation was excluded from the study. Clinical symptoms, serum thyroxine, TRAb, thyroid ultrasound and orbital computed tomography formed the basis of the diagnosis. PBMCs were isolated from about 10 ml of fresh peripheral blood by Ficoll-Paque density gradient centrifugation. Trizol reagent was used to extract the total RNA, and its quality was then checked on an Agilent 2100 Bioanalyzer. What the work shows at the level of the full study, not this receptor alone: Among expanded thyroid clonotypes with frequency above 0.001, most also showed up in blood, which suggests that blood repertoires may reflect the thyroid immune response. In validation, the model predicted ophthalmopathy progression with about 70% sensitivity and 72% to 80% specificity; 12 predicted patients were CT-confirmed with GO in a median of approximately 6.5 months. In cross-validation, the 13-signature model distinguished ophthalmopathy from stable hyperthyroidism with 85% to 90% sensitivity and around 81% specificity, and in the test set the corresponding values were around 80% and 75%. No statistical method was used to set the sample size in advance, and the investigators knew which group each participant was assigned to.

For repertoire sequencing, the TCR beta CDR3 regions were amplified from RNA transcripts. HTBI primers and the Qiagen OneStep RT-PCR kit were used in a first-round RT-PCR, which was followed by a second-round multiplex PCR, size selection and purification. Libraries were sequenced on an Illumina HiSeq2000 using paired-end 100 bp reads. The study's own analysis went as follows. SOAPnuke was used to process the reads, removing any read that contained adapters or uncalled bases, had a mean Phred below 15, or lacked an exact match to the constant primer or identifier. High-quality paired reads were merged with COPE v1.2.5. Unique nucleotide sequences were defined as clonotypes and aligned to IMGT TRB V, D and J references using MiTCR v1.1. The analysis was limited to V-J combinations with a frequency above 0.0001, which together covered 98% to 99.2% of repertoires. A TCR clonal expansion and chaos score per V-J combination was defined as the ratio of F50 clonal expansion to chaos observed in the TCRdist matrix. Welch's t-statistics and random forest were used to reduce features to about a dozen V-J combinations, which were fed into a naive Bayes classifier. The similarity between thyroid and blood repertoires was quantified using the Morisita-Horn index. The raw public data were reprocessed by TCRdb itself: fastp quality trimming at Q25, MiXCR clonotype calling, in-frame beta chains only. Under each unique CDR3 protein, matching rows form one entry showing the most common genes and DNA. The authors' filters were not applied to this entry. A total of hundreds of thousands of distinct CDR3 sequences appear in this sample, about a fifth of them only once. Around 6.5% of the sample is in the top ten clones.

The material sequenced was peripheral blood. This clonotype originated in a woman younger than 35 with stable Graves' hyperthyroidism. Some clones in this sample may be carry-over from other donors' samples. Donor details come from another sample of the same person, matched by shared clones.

CDR3 sequence: CASRPVGSPQETQYF. The DNA sequence is as follows: TGTGCCAGCAGGCCCGTGGGCAGTCCCCAAGAGACCCAGTACTTC. The chain is encoded by TRBV12-3 or TRBV12-4 joined to TRBJ2-5, with the D gene not confidently named. The CDR3 spans 15 residues, from the cysteine through the phenylalanine. CDR3 DNA only is kept here, 45 bases in frame from base 1. V is shortened by 6 bases, J by 1 base, and the region joining them spans 15 bases.